This entry describes one T cell receptor beta chain. This sample was included in a study of control samples from healthy donors and cancer patients. Only in-frame clones appear in the TCRdb table, and some are missing; sequencing was by immunoSEQ multiplex PCR. The table has 350,000 to 450,000 clones, around 90% seen once. The CDR3 contains 15 residues. CDR1 and CDR2 (germline): LGHDT, YNNKEL (reference sequence). V was trimmed by 1 base and J by 4 bases, leaving 11 bases between them. The TCR sequence derives from a middle-aged man with head and neck cancer. The sample consisted of PBMCs. The V and J genes are TRBV3-1 (or the pseudogene TRBV3-2) and TRBJ1-5; D call uncertain. The CDR3: CASSQGPLGNQPQHF. DNA for the CDR3: TGTGCCAGCAGCCAAGGACCTCTCGGGAATCAGCCCCAGCATTTT.